Listed here are 3 T cell receptor beta chains from one sample, sequenced in a study of neoadjuvant anti-PD-1 for oral cavity cancer. TCRdb's copy holds only in-frame clones and misses some; the assay was immunoSEQ multiplex PCR. The sample has over 80,000 clones, around 80% seen once. The sequenced sample was PBMCs, obtained before nivolumab (anti-PD-1) treatment. These receptors were collected from a person aged 35 to 85 with oral cavity squamous cell carcinoma.

The V gene is TRBV20-1, the J gene TRBJ2-1; D is uncertain. Germline V gives CDR1 DFQATT, CDR2 SNEGSKA (reference sequence). The CDR3 contains 11 residues. V dropped 6 bases and J dropped 4 bases, with 7 bases sitting between them. The CDR3, as DNA: TGCAGTGCCGCAGGATACAATGAGCAGTTCTTC. Its protein is CSAAGYNEQFF.

This clone was counted between two and nine times. The CDR3 DNA follows: TGTGCCAGCGAGCGGGGGGTGGAGACCCAGTACTTC. Its translation: CASERGVETQYF. The chain couples TRBV2 to TRBJ2-5; 9 bases line up with TRBD2. The CDR3 contains 12 residues. V was clipped by 8 bases and J by 5 bases; unmatched bases: 3. Per the germline V gene, CDR1 is SNHLY and CDR2 is FYNNEI.

V gene TRBV6-1 combines with J gene TRBJ2-1; 10 bases agree with TRBD2. This CDR3 spans 14 amino acids. Germline V gives CDR1 MNHNS, CDR2 SASEGT. J lost 10 bases, V lost 7 bases, and 10 bases had no gene match. The CDR3 DNA is TGTGCCAGCACCTCCGGACTAGCGGTGGGGGAGCAGTTCTTC. Its translation: CASTSGLAVGEQFF.